These 27 T cell receptor beta chains came from one sample sequenced in a study of blood T cell repertoires in COVID-19 (dated by TCRdb to about 2020). The method behind the library was the immunoSEQ multiplex PCR assay. TCRdb took this table from immuneACCESS and kept in-frame rearrangements with V and J called. Such tables lack part of the clones; where checked against another copy, unresolved V genes explain under half of the gap, and the rest is unexplained. The sample yields some 120,000 clones; around four fifths were counted once. 20% to 25% of the sample is held by the ten biggest clonotypes. Sequenced input: peripheral blood. These receptor sequences come from a human donor in a cohort sampled during active COVID-19.

DNA for the CDR3: TGTGCCAGCAGCGTAGCGGGACTAGCGACCTTCGGGGAGCTGTTTTTT. Its translation is CASSVAGLATFGELFF. The chain joins TRBV9 to TRBJ2-2; 10 bases fit TRBD2. The CDR3 spans 16 residues. V gave up 0 bases and J gave up 7 bases; unmatched junction bases: 6. CDR1 is SGDLS, CDR2 YYNGEE, per germline.

This chain links TRBV6-5 with TRBJ1-5; 7 bases are shared with TRBD1. With V trimmed by 5 bases and J by 2 bases, 3 bases remained unmatched. Per germline, CDR1 MNHEY and CDR2 SVGAGI. The CDR3 has 14 amino acids. The CDR3 loop reads CASSPQGGNQPQHF. The DNA of the CDR3 is TGTGCCAGCAGTCCCCAGGGGGGCAATCAGCCCCAGCATTTT.

This chain connects TRBV6-5 to TRBJ2-2, with D unclear. The CDR3 length is 11 residues. Germline CDR1 reads MNHEY; CDR2 reads SVGAGI. Trimming cost V 7 bases and J 7 bases, with 7 bases left between them. The CDR3 sequence is CASTRGGELFF. The DNA for the CDR3 is TGTGCCAGCACCAGAGGCGGGGAGCTGTTTTTT.

This clone appeared a few times. A read error may account for a junction end that differs from germline. The chain links TRBV7-8 to TRBJ2-7, with D perhaps matching TRBD2 (6 bases). The CDR3 contains 16 residues. Germline CDR1 and CDR2: SGHVS and FQNEAQ. The DNA for the CDR3 is TGTGCCAGCAGCTTTAGGTGGGACTCCTCCTCCCACGAGCAGTACTTC. The encoded protein is CASSFRWDSSSHEQYF.

The J gene is TRBJ2-3, the V gene TRBV4-2; TRBD2 matches 7 bases. V shed 0 bases and J 3 bases; nucleotides not matched to a gene: 3. Per the germline V gene, CDR1 is LGHNA and CDR2 is YNFKEQ. The CDR3 is made up of 15 amino acids. CDR3 nucleotides: TGTGCCAGCAGCCAAGAACTAGCGAGGACAGATACGCAGTATTTT. This encodes CASSQELARTDTQYF.

The chain combines TRBV18 with TRBJ2-1, with TRBD1 as a possible D gene (5 bases). V lost 7 bases and J 8 bases, leaving 15 bases between the germline ends. CDR1 is KGHSH, CDR2 LQKENI, per germline. The CDR3 is 13 residues long. CDR3 DNA sequence: TGTGCCAGCTTAACGGCCAGGGCCGATGAGCAGTTCTTC. Translation gives CASLTARADEQFF.

The genes are TRBV7-9 and TRBJ2-4; 10 nucleotides line up with TRBD2. V shed 5 bases and J 4 bases; nucleotides not matched to a gene: 8. Germline CDR1 and CDR2: SEHNR and FQNEAQ (reference sequence). The CDR3 extends over 16 amino acids. The CDR3 reads CASSDSGGGYKNIQYF. The DNA for the CDR3 is TGTGCCAGCAGCGACAGCGGGGGGGGTTATAAAAACATTCAGTACTTC. Full variable domain (outside the CDR3, taken from reference TRBV7-9 and TRBJ2-4): DTGVSQNPRHKITKRGQNVTFRCDPISEHNRLYWYRQTLGQGPEFLTYFQNEAQLEKSRLLSDRFSAERPKGSFSTLEIQRTEQGDSAMYLCASSDSGGGYKNIQYFGAGTRLSVL.

The chain is built from TRBV6-5 and TRBJ2-3; 11 bases fit TRBD2. Germline-derived CDR1 and CDR2 are MNHEY and SVGAGI. The CDR3 runs 15 residues. J gave up 6 bases and V 0 bases, and 2 bases lay outside the gene matches. The CDR3: CASSYSPSGRDTQYF. DNA of the CDR3: TGTGCCAGCAGTTACTCGCCTAGCGGGAGGGATACGCAGTATTTT.

The rearrangement joins TRBV4-3 to TRBJ2-7; TRBD1 matches 7 bases. The CDR3 loop spans 15 amino acids. The ends lost 2 bases at V and 3 bases at J; junction bases unmatched: 7. Germline CDR1 and CDR2: LGHNA and YSLEER. CDR3 amino acids: CASSQNGQASYEQYF. The CDR3, as DNA: TGCGCCAGCAGCCAAAATGGACAGGCGAGCTACGAGCAGTACTTC.

The chain has TRBV5-6 and TRBJ1-1; perhaps TRBD1 as D (6 bases). With 2 bases removed from V and 2 bases from J, the gap between germline ends came to 10 bases. CDR3 length: 14 amino acids. CDR1 SGHDT and CDR2 YYEEEE come from the germline V gene. CDR3 loop: CASSFRTVNTEAFF. CDR3 in DNA: TGTGCCAGCAGCTTCCGGACAGTAAACACTGAAGCTTTCTTT. The whole variable domain, filled in from reference TRBV5-6 and TRBJ1-1, reads DAGVTQSPTHLIKTRGQQVTLRCSPKSGHDTVSWYQQALGQGPQFIFQYYEEEERQRGNFPDRFSGHQFPNYSSELNVNALLLGDSALYLCASSFRTVNTEAFFGQGTRLTVV.

V usage is TRBV2 and J usage is TRBJ2-7, with D hard to call. The CDR3 runs to 11 residues. Germline V lookup: CDR1 SNHLY, CDR2 FYNNEI. Trimming removed 3 bases from V and 4 bases from J, with 4 bases in between. The CDR3 DNA is TGTGCCAGCAGTGACCAGTACGAGCAGTACTTC. As protein: CASSDQYEQYF. Supplemented by reference TRBV2 and TRBJ2-7, the full variable domain reads EPEVTQTPSHQVTQMGQEVILRCVPISNHLYFYWYRQILGQKVEFLVSFYNNEISEKSEIFDDQFSVERPDGSNFTLKIRSTKLEDSAMYFCASSDQYEQYFGPGTRLTVT.

The chain combines TRBV5-1 with TRBJ1-6, with D uncertain. Germline V gives CDR1 SGHRS, CDR2 YFSETQ. This CDR3 contains 14 residues. V dropped 0 bases and J dropped 13 bases, with 14 bases sitting between them. The CDR3 DNA follows: TGCGCCAGCAGCTTGGGCGGTATTTTCTCTCCCCTCCACTTT. The encoded protein is CASSLGGIFSPLHF.

The genes are TRBV28 and TRBJ1-4, with D uncertain. This CDR3 has 12 residues. V was clipped by 6 bases and J by 6 bases, with 8 bases between them. CDR1 and CDR2 from the germline V gene are MDHEN and SYDVKM. The CDR3 sequence is CASSSPDEKLFF. The DNA for the CDR3 is TGTGCCAGCAGCTCCCCCGATGAAAAACTGTTTTTT. The entire variable domain, with the rest obtained from reference TRBV28 and TRBJ1-4, is as follows: DVKVTQSSRYLVKRTGEKVFLECVQDMDHENMFWYRQDPGLGLRLIYFSYDVKMKEKGDIPEGYSVSREKKERFSLILESASTNQTSMYLCASSSPDEKLFFGSGTQLSVL.

CDR3 in DNA: TGTGCCTGGAGGGACAGTAGCAATCAGCCCCAGCATTTT. Translating it yields CAWRDSSNQPQHF. V is TRBV30 and J is TRBJ1-5, with a weak D call TRBD1 (6 bases). Trimming took 3 bases from V and 0 from J, leaving 6 bases between them. CDR3 length equals 13 residues. Germline assignment: CDR1 GTSNPN and CDR2 SVGIG (reference sequence).

V and J are TRBV5-1 and TRBJ2-1; TRBD2 matches at 13 bases. The CDR3 has 18 amino acids. CDR1 is SGHRS, CDR2 YFSETQ, per germline. With V trimmed by 4 bases and J by 4 bases, 11 bases remained unmatched. This CDR3 reads CASSIRRLAGGGYNEQFF. The CDR3 DNA reads TGCGCCAGCAGCATCCGCCGACTAGCGGGAGGTGGATACAATGAGCAGTTCTTC.

The chain employs TRBV6-6 and TRBJ1-5, with a tentative D call TRBD1 (5 bases). Trimming removed 2 bases from V and 6 bases from J, with 14 bases in between. The CDR3 length is 15 residues. CDR1 and CDR2 (germline): MNHNY, SVGAGI (reference sequence). The CDR3 DNA reads TGTGCCAGCAGTTACGGGGCCCAGGGAACTCAGCCCCAGCATTTT. Protein sequence: CASSYGAQGTQPQHF.

The chain is built from TRBV12-3 or TRBV12-4 and TRBJ2-1; D is uncertain. This CDR3 is built from 11 residues. V shed 7 bases and J shed 5 bases, with 6 bases lying between them. The CDR3 is CASTIDNEQFF. The CDR3, as DNA: TGTGCCAGCACTATCGACAATGAGCAGTTCTTC.

The chain links TRBV9 to TRBJ1-6; 9 nucleotides agree with TRBD1. CDR3 length: 14 amino acids. The germline V gene encodes CDR1 SGDLS and CDR2 YYNGEE. The V and J ends lost 5 bases and 6 bases, in that order; junction bases with no gene match: 3. CDR3 residues: CASSWGQGNSPLHF. CDR3 bases: TGTGCCAGCAGTTGGGGACAGGGTAATTCACCCCTCCACTTT.

The chain joins TRBV5-6 to TRBJ2-7, with D tentatively TRBD2 (6 bases). The ends were cut back, 2 bases at V and 2 bases at J, with 11 bases in the middle. CDR1 SGHDT and CDR2 YYEEEE come from the germline V gene. The CDR3 is made up of 14 amino acids. This CDR3 reads CASSFLAGTYEQYF. The CDR3, as DNA: TGTGCCAGCAGCTTTTTGGCGGGGACCTACGAGCAGTACTTC.

The CDR3 DNA sequence: TGTGCCAGCAGTTACCCCAACAGGGGCCTCCAAGAGACCCAGTACTTC. Amino acid sequence: CASSYPNRGLQETQYF. The chain recombines TRBV6-6 with TRBJ2-5; 7 bases align to TRBD1. The germline CDR1 and CDR2 sequences are MNHNY and SVGAGI (reference sequence). The junction had 7 bases not matched to a gene; V was cut back by 2 bases and J by 1 base. The CDR3 has 16 amino acids.

This clone showed up just a few times. The chain uses TRBV27 and TRBJ2-7; possibly TRBD1 for D (6 bases). Trimming took 5 bases from V and 7 from J, leaving 18 bases between them. From germline, CDR1 is MNHEY and CDR2 SMNVEV (reference sequence). The CDR3 is 14 residues long. The CDR3 here is CASSPLNRVQEQYF. Here the CDR3 DNA reads TGTGCCAGCAGTCCGCTGAACAGGGTTCAAGAGCAGTACTTC.

The chain couples TRBV5-6 to TRBJ1-2, with 7 positions matching TRBD1. CDR1 SGHDT and CDR2 YYEEEE come from the germline V gene. The CDR3 sequence is 14 residues long. V was pared by 4 bases and J by 3 bases, with 6 bases of the junction left unmatched. CDR3 coding DNA: TGTGCCAGCAGCAGCGCTGACAGGGACTATGGCTACACCTTC. Its protein product is CASSSADRDYGYTF.

The rearrangement links TRBV5-1 to TRBJ1-1; 9 bases are a match to TRBD1. The germline V gene encodes CDR1 SGHRS and CDR2 YFSETQ. J gave up 3 bases and V 5 bases, and 5 bases lay outside the gene matches. The CDR3 contains 14 residues. The CDR3 DNA is TGCGCCAGCAGGTTGACAGGGGGGGACACTGAAGCTTTCTTT. Its protein is CASRLTGGDTEAFF. The whole variable domain, filled in from reference TRBV5-1 and TRBJ1-1, reads KAGVTQTPRYLIKTRGQQVTLSCSPISGHRSVSWYQQTPGQGLQFLFEYFSETQRNKGNFPGRFSGRQFSNSRSEMNVSTLELGDSALYLCASRLTGGDTEAFFGQGTRLTVV.

J is TRBJ1-2 and V is TRBV7-9; D gene ambiguous. CDR1 SEHNR and CDR2 FQNEAQ come from the germline V gene (reference sequence). CDR3 length equals 15 residues. Trimming shortened V by 6 bases and J by 7 bases, and 21 bases separated the two germline ends. CDR3 sequence reads: CASSLMDGNIGGYTF. The CDR3 coding sequence is TGTGCCAGCAGTCTTATGGACGGGAATATAGGTGGCTACACCTTC.

The V and J genes are TRBV18 and TRBJ1-4, with 9 positions matching TRBD1. After removal of 3 bases from V and 7 bases from J, the junction contained 6 bases not matched to a gene. Germline loops: CDR1 KGHSH, CDR2 LQKENI. This CDR3 comprises 15 residues. The CDR3 DNA reads as TGTGCCAGCTCACCTGAGGGACAGGGTATTGAAAAACTGTTTTTT. It specifies CASSPEGQGIEKLFF. Using reference TRBV18 and TRBJ1-4 for the parts outside the CDR3, the full variable domain is NAGVMQNPRHLVRRRGQEARLRCSPMKGHSHVYWYRQLPEEGLKFMVYLQKENIIDESGMPKERFSAEFPKEGPSILRIQQVVRGDSAAYFCASSPEGQGIEKLFFGSGTQLSVL.

This clone was detected only once. This chain joins TRBV19 and TRBJ1-5; TRBD1 aligns across 7 bases. CDR3 size: 13 residues. Trimming at V came to 4 bases and at J to 5 bases, leaving 2 bases not matched to a gene. Germline CDR1 reads LNHDA; CDR2 reads SQIVND (reference sequence). CDR3 region: CASSTGTDQPQHF. In DNA form, the CDR3 reads TGTGCCAGTAGTACCGGGACAGATCAGCCCCAGCATTTT.

The rearrangement uses TRBV5-4 and TRBJ1-2; D ambiguous. Germline CDR1 reads SGHNT; CDR2 reads YYREEE (reference sequence). Trimming cost V 4 bases and J 6 bases, with 10 bases left between them. The CDR3 spans 12 residues. The CDR3 DNA sequence: TGTGCCAGCAGCCAGGACGGGAATGGCTACACCTTC. Protein sequence: CASSQDGNGYTF.